This T cell receptor (beta chain) was retrieved from a study of T cell repertoires in cytomegalovirus infection. Looking at the study overall: Recently identified HLA-C-restricted CMV epitopes were used, and well-studied HLA-B-restricted CMV epitopes were used as well. Based on public TCR beta signatures, there were indications of CMV infection and of a matching HLA type.

TCRdb re-called the reads through MiXCR, storing one row per CDR3 protein. The sample records approximately 1,000,000 distinct CDR3 sequences, 31% being singletons. The CDR3 runs 16 residues. CDR1 LNHDA and CDR2 SQIVND come from the germline V gene (reference sequence). The V and J ends lost 7 bases and 9 bases, in that order; junction bases with no gene match: 18. Study-wide results and caveats: The response measured ex vivo was dominated by TCR beta clonotypes (HLA-C-restricted and CMV-specific). Cumulative public TCR beta family frequency identified CMV carriers with the relevant HLA.

Of note for this clonotype: Its antigen is as yet unknown.

The receptor was derived from a human donor in good health (CMV status not recorded). Some clones in this sample may be carry-over from other donors' samples. The rearrangement joins TRBV19 to TRBJ1-2; 9 nucleotides align to TRBD1. The source material was cultured CD8+ T cells from PBMCs, sampled from culture after CMV antigen stimulation. CDR3 DNA: TGTGCCAGTATTCCCACTCGGACAGGGGCTTTGGATCGCTACACCTTC. It encodes CASIPTRTGALDRYTF.